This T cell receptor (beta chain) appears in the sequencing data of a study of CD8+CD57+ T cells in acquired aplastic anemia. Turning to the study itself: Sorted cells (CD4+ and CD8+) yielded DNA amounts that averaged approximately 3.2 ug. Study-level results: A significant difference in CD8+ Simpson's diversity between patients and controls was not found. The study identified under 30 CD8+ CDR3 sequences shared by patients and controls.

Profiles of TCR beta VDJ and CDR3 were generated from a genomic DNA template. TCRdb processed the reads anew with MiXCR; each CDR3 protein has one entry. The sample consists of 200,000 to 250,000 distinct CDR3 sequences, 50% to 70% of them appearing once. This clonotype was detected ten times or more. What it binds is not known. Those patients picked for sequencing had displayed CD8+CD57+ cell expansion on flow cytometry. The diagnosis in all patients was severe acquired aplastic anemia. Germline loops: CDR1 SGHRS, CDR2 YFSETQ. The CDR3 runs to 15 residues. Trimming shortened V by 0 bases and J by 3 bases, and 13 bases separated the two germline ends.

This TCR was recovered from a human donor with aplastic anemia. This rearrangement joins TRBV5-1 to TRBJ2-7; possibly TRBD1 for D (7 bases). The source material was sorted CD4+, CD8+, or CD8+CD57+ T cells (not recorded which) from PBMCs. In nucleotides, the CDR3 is TGCGCCAGCAGCTTGGAGGCAGGGGGAGGCTACGAGCAGTACTTC. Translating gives CASSLEAGGGYEQYF.